This T cell receptor beta chain appears in the sequencing data of a study of metastatic and nonmetastatic thyroid tumors. No treatment of any kind had been given to any patient before thyroid surgery. This clone was seen more than once but under ten times. MiXCR was used by TCRdb to re-call the PCR reads. The table lists 20,000 to 25,000 clones, roughly 24% of them singletons. The CDR3 covers 15 residues. V lost 5 bases and J lost 6; bases outside the gene matches: 5. The germline gives CDR1 MNHNS, CDR2 SASEGT. The source is a female donor with papillary thyroid cancer or a benign thyroid nodule (not recorded which). Some clones in this sample may be carry-over from other donors' samples. Input material: tumor tissue. The chain is built from TRBV6-1 and TRBJ2-3; the match to TRBD2 covers 13 bases. CDR3 coding DNA: TGTGCCAGCAGTAGGACTAGCGGGAGTTCGGATACGCAGTATTTT. This translates into CASSRTSGSSDTQYF.